Listed here are 3 T cell receptor beta chains from one sample, sequenced in a study of shared T cell receptors in the human thymus. Method: immunoSEQ multiplex PCR; TCRdb's copy keeps in-frame clones and lacks some. The sample lists 700,000 to 750,000 clones, 70% to 90% occurring once. The sample was also linked to a second study, of human thymus T cells.

Material: thymocytes. These receptors all come from a girl under three years old with a congenital heart defect.

The chain is built from TRBV6-6 and TRBJ1-1; D is undetermined. The V end lost 4 bases, the J end lost 3 bases, and 6 bases lay between the germline ends. Per germline, CDR1 MNHNY and CDR2 SVGAGI (reference sequence). The CDR3 runs to 12 residues. The CDR3 region is CASSFTDTEAFF. CDR3 DNA: TGTGCCAGCAGTTTTACAGACACTGAAGCTTTCTTT.

This CDR3 is CASSFLSPLHF. CDR3 DNA: TGTGCCAGCAGCTTCTTGTCACCCCTCCACTTT. The V gene is TRBV7-9, the J gene TRBJ1-6; D gene ambiguous. CDR1 and CDR2 (germline): SEHNR, FQNEAQ (reference sequence). The CDR3 has 11 residues. The V gene lost 3 bases and the J gene lost 10 bases, with 4 bases spanning the gap.

The chain combines TRBV12-5 with TRBJ1-5; D unclear. Germline assignment: CDR1 LGHNT and CDR2 FRNRAP. The CDR3 runs 15 residues. Trimming pared 3 bases from V and 4 bases from J, leaving 13 bases between. The CDR3 sequence: CASGFGEGRNQPQHF. The CDR3, as DNA: TGTGCTAGTGGTTTTGGGGAGGGCAGAAATCAGCCCCAGCATTTT.